Sequencing of this T cell receptor beta chain was carried out in a study of PD-1 blockade in mismatch repair-deficient tumors. Profiled with immunoSEQ multiplex PCR; TCRdb holds only in-frame clones, not every one. The profile shows some 100,000 clones, about four fifths of them singletons. V gave up 4 bases and J gave up 6 bases; unmatched junction bases: 7. Germline lookup yields CDR1 SGHAT and CDR2 FQNNGV. The CDR3 spans 14 residues. Mismatch repair deficiency was confirmed in all patients, by PCR or immunohistochemistry. TCRs were sequenced from a few patients responding to pembrolizumab. This clonotype originated in an adult with mismatch repair-deficient cancer. The chain has TRBV11-2 and TRBJ2-7, with TRBD2 matching 9 bases. Source: peripheral blood, taken roughly eight months after starting pembrolizumab. CDR3 bases: TGTGCCAGCAGCTCCTTAGCGGGAGTAGGCGAGCAGTACTTC. It encodes CASSSLAGVGEQYF. Full variable domain (missing parts from reference TRBV11-2 and TRBJ2-7): EAGVAQSPRYKIIEKRQSVAFWCNPISGHATLYWYQQILGQGPKLLIQFQNNGVVDDSQLPKDRFSAERLKGVDSTLKIQPAKLEDSAVYLCASSSLAGVGEQYFGPGTRLTVT.